This note documents a single T cell receptor beta chain sequence. TCRdb keeps only in-frame clones here, not all; method: immunoSEQ multiplex PCR. The repertoire holds around 200,000 clones, about 86% seen once, with roughly 2.9% in the top ten. CDR3 length: 15 amino acids. Germline CDR1 is LNHDA and CDR2 is SQIVND (reference sequence). V was trimmed by 3 bases and J by 2 bases, leaving 12 bases between them. These data belong to a study of blood T cell repertoires in COVID-19. Study as a whole: In each case, the material was cDNA or gDNA derived from T cells, B-cell-depleted T cells, or PBMCs.

Material: peripheral blood. The chain couples TRBV19 to TRBJ2-3, with TRBD2 as a possible D gene (5 bases). This receptor was identified in a man aged 50 or older with active or convalescent COVID-19. The CDR3 DNA is TGTGCCAGTAGTATTGGGAGACGGTTCACAGATACGCAGTATTTT. Translated, it gives CASSIGRRFTDTQYF.